This T cell receptor (beta chain) stems from a study of control samples from healthy donors and cancer patients. The protocol was immunoSEQ multiplex PCR, while the TCRdb copy is restricted to in-frame clones and leaves out a portion. The sample yields more than 100,000 clones, around 93% seen once. The CDR3 covers 15 residues. The V gene lost 2 bases and the J gene lost 1 base, with 9 bases spanning the gap. Per the germline V gene, CDR1 is SGHTA and CDR2 is FQGTGA. The sequencing input was blood. This clonotype originated in a man younger than 30 in good health. This chain joins TRBV7-3 and TRBJ1-3; tentative D call: TRBD1 (5 bases). CDR3 sequence (DNA): TGTGCCAGCAGCTTATTTGGGGGATCTGGAAACACCATATATTTT. It yields the protein CASSLFGGSGNTIYF.